Listed here are 24 T cell receptor beta chains from one sample, sequenced in a study of response to subunit inactivated influenza vaccine. TCRdb re-called the RT-PCR reads through MiXCR, storing one row per CDR3 protein. The sample carries roughly 700,000 distinct CDR3 sequences, about 15% recorded once. The specimen was PBMCs from blood, collected 14 to 15 days before vaccination. These receptors were taken from a man in his forties or fifties who received an inactivated influenza vaccine.

The gene calls are TRBV27 and TRBJ2-7; D is possibly TRBD1 or TRBD2 (5 bases each). Germline CDR1 MNHEY, CDR2 SMNVEV (reference sequence). The CDR3 has 15 amino acids. Trimming shortened V by 0 bases and J by 2 bases, and 11 bases separated the two germline ends. The CDR3 nucleotides are TGTGCCAGCAGTTTATCCCGGGACGAAACCTACGAGCAGTACTTC. Protein: CASSLSRDETYEQYF.

V is TRBV28 and J is TRBJ2-1; 7 bases line up with TRBD2. This CDR3 has 19 amino acids. The germline V gene has CDR1 MDHEN and CDR2 SYDVKM. V lost 7 bases to trimming and J lost 7 bases; unmatched junction nucleotides: 25. The CDR3 is CASILSGGRGSLHENEQFF. In DNA, the CDR3 is TGTGCCAGCATCTTGTCGGGCGGGAGAGGGTCCCTACATGAGAATGAGCAGTTCTTC.

The chain couples TRBV18 to TRBJ2-6; D ambiguous. Trimming took 4 bases from V and 0 from J, leaving 10 bases between them. This CDR3 region has 16 residues. The germline V gene encodes CDR1 KGHSH and CDR2 LQKENI. The CDR3 sequence: CASSQGLSSGANVLTF. CDR3 sequence (DNA): TGTGCCAGCTCACAGGGCCTAAGCTCTGGGGCCAACGTCCTGACTTTC.

The chain combines TRBV20-1 with TRBJ1-4; D not resolved. V was pared by 0 bases and J by 2 bases, with 7 bases between. The CDR3 consists of 14 residues. Germline CDR1 and CDR2: DFQATT and SNEGSKA (reference sequence). CDR3 amino acids: CSARDPKTNEKLFF. The DNA of the CDR3 is TGCAGTGCTAGAGATCCGAAGACTAATGAAAAACTGTTTTTT.

V and J are TRBV9 and TRBJ2-5; the match to TRBD1 covers 8 bases. The CDR3 extends over 14 amino acids. The germline CDR1 and CDR2 sequences are SGDLS and YYNGEE. Unmatched junction bases numbered 6, after V lost 4 bases and J lost 4 bases. The CDR3 loop is CASSLTGGVETQYF. The CDR3 DNA is TGTGCCAGCAGCCTCACAGGGGGTGTAGAGACCCAGTACTTC.

The rearrangement links TRBV11-2 to TRBJ2-6; tentatively, D is TRBD2 (5 bases). Trimming took off 0 bases at V and 0 bases at J, with 15 bases between the two ends. The germline CDR1 and CDR2 sequences are SGHAT and FQNNGV. The CDR3 consists of 19 residues. The CDR3 sequence: CASSLDRGLYRSGANVLTF. CDR3 sequence (DNA): TGTGCCAGCAGCTTAGATCGGGGTCTGTACCGCTCTGGGGCCAACGTCCTGACTTTC.

This clonotype showed up just a few times. The J gene is TRBJ2-2, the V gene TRBV3-1; 13 bases align to TRBD2. There are 18 residues in the CDR3. V dropped 6 bases and J dropped 1; count of bases not matched to a gene: 8. The germline CDR1 and CDR2 sequences are LGHDT and YNNKEL (reference sequence). CDR3 region: CASRLLGLAGENTGELFF. The CDR3 nucleotides read TGTGCCAGCAGGCTACTTGGACTAGCGGGAGAGAACACCGGGGAGCTGTTTTTT.

This clonotype has a handful of counts. The gene calls are TRBV7-2 and TRBJ2-1; no clear D. V lost 1 base to trimming and J lost 7 bases, with 8 bases between them. This CDR3 contains 13 residues. The germline V gene encodes CDR1 SGHTA and CDR2 FQGNSA. CDR3 protein: CASSLVFTNEQFF. The CDR3 nucleotides are TGTGCCAGCAGCTTAGTGTTCACAAATGAGCAGTTCTTC.

This clonotype was seen many times. This chain uses TRBV4-3 with TRBJ2-1; D perhaps matches TRBD2 (5 bases). Trimming took 0 bases from V and 5 from J, leaving 11 bases between them. The CDR3 has 15 residues. Per the germline V gene, CDR1 is LGHNA and CDR2 is YSLEER. The DNA of the CDR3 is TGCGCCAGCAGCCAAGATCACGACTATAACAATGAGCAGTTCTTC. Translation gives CASSQDHDYNNEQFF.

Details on this clonotype: A much more abundant neighbour one base away suggests this may be a read error. The rearrangement links TRBV4-3 to TRBJ2-1; 9 positions match TRBD2. The length of the CDR3 is 15 residues. The germline V gene has CDR1 LGHNA and CDR2 YSLEER. The CDR3 is CASSQGGGAYNEQIF. CDR3 sequence (DNA): TGCGCCAGCAGCCAAGGCGGGGGGGCCTACAATGAGCAGATCTTC.

In its sample, this clonotype was seen a few times. The chain links TRBV6-5 to TRBJ1-6, with D possibly TRBD1 on 5 matching bases. V was clipped by 0 bases and J by 12 bases, with 9 bases between them. There are 13 residues in the CDR3. Germline lookup yields CDR1 MNHEY and CDR2 SVGAGI. CDR3 region: CASSYSIGGPLHF. CDR3 DNA: TGTGCCAGCAGTTACTCTATTGGGGGACCCCTCCACTTT.

The genes are TRBV29-1 and TRBJ2-1; 8 nucleotides match TRBD1. With 6 bases clipped from V and 4 bases from J, the junction kept 11 bases outside the gene matches. The CDR3 spans 15 residues. Germline V gene sequence: CDR1 SQVTM, CDR2 ANQGSEA. DNA for the CDR3: TGCAGCGTATCAACATCAGGGGGCGCGTACAATGAGCAGTTCTTC. It specifies CSVSTSGGAYNEQFF.

The chain carries TRBV7-2 and TRBJ2-5, with 8 nucleotides matching TRBD2. Germline CDR1 reads SGHTA; CDR2 reads FQGNSA. V shed 4 bases, J shed 1 base, and the junction held 5 bases outside the gene matches. The CDR3 runs 15 residues. CDR3 DNA sequence: TGTGCCAGCAGCTCGGACGCGGGGGGCCAAGAGACCCAGTACTTC. It translates to CASSSDAGGQETQYF.

This clonotype was counted a few times. The chain links TRBV20-1 to TRBJ2-7; 7 nucleotides match TRBD2. V dropped 6 bases and J dropped 0; count of bases not matched to a gene: 11. The CDR3 covers 15 residues. Germline CDR1 is DFQATT and CDR2 is SNEGSKA (reference sequence). The CDR3 loop reads CSAFPLATSSYEQYF. The CDR3 region has the DNA TGCAGTGCGTTCCCACTAGCGACTAGCTCCTACGAGCAGTACTTC.

This clonotype was picked up a small number of times. The chain joins TRBV6-6 to TRBJ1-1, with no clear D. CDR1 MNHNY and CDR2 SVGAGI come from the germline V gene (reference sequence). V gave up 11 bases and J gave up 6 bases, with 13 bases separating them. The CDR3 covers 11 residues. CDR3 sequence reads: CASEAAPEAFF. CDR3 in DNA: TGTGCCTCCGAGGCGGCTCCTGAAGCTTTCTTT.

This clonotype was seen a handful of times. This chain uses TRBV6-5 with TRBJ1-2, with 8 nucleotides matching TRBD1. The V gene's germline CDR1 is MNHEY and CDR2 SVGAGI. V shed 2 bases and J 1 base; nucleotides not matched to a gene: 3. This CDR3 comprises 15 residues. CDR3 in amino acids: CASSYATGVNYGYTF. CDR3 bases: TGTGCCAGCAGTTACGCGACAGGGGTTAACTATGGCTACACCTTC.

This clonotype was seen a handful of times. The CDR3 here is CATSDGQGAFF. CDR3 nucleotide sequence: TGTGCCACCAGTGATGGTCAGGGAGCTTTCTTT. The chain links TRBV24-1 to TRBJ1-1; D perhaps matches TRBD1 (5 bases). There are 11 residues in the CDR3. Trimming shortened V by 3 bases and J by 10 bases, and 8 bases separated the two germline ends. Germline lookup yields CDR1 KGHDR and CDR2 SFDVKD.

This chain uses TRBV6-1 with TRBJ1-1, with TRBD1 as a possible D gene (5 bases). The V gene lost 7 bases and the J gene lost 3 bases, with 18 bases spanning the gap. The CDR3 is made up of 15 amino acids. The germline CDR1 and CDR2 sequences are MNHNS and SASEGT. CDR3 coding DNA: TGTGCCAGCACCGACTTCGGCAGGGTGGACACTGAAGCTTTCTTT. Amino acid sequence: CASTDFGRVDTEAFF.

This clonotype came up a few times. The chain recombines TRBV20-1 with TRBJ2-2; D remains ambiguous. Germline-derived CDR1 and CDR2 are DFQATT and SNEGSKA (reference sequence). The germline V and J ends were trimmed by 0 bases and 4 bases, with 9 bases remaining between them. This CDR3 has 14 residues. The CDR3 region is CSARDYQSTGELFF. CDR3 DNA sequence: TGCAGTGCTAGAGATTACCAGAGCACCGGGGAGCTGTTTTTT.

The chain is built from TRBV28 and TRBJ1-4, with D perhaps matching TRBD1 (6 bases). CDR1 and CDR2 from the germline V gene are MDHEN and SYDVKM. CDR3 length: 15 residues. The V gene lost 4 bases and the J gene lost 8 bases, with 17 bases spanning the gap. This CDR3 reads CASSSIRGYGEKLFF. CDR3 bases: TGTGCCAGCAGTTCTATAAGGGGGTATGGAGAAAAACTGTTTTTT.

This clonotype was observed a few times. The V call is TRBV7-9, the J call TRBJ2-3; 10 positions match TRBD2. Trimming took 5 bases from V and 3 from J; bases not matched to a gene: 5. The CDR3 extends over 15 amino acids. The germline V gene has CDR1 SEHNR and CDR2 FQNEAQ (reference sequence). The CDR3 DNA is TGTGCCAGCAGCCCTAGCGGGAGTTATACAGATACGCAGTATTTT. It codes for CASSPSGSYTDTQYF. Together with reference TRBV7-9 and TRBJ2-3, the CDR3 gives the full variable domain: DTGVSQNPRHKITKRGQNVTFRCDPISEHNRLYWYRQTLGQGPEFLTYFQNEAQLEKSRLLSDRFSAERPKGSFSTLEIQRTEQGDSAMYLCASSPSGSYTDTQYFGPGTRLTVL.

This clonotype was counted a few times. The CDR3 is CSGKETSGLGETQYF. DNA of the CDR3: TGCAGTGGCAAAGAGACTAGCGGATTGGGAGAGACCCAGTACTTC. V is TRBV20-1 and J is TRBJ2-5; TRBD2 agrees at 9 bases. This CDR3 region has 15 residues. The J segment lost 4 bases and the V segment lost 7 bases, leaving 13 bases of the junction unmatched. Looked up from germline, CDR1 is DFQATT and CDR2 is SNEGSKA (reference sequence).

This chain links TRBV6-5 with TRBJ1-1; D is ambiguous. Trimming removed 0 bases from V and 1 base from J, with 6 bases in between. Per the germline V gene, CDR1 is MNHEY and CDR2 is SVGAGI. CDR3 length: 14 amino acids. This CDR3 reads CASSYSGENTEAFF. In DNA, the CDR3 is TGTGCCAGCAGTTACTCCGGGGAGAACACTGAAGCTTTCTTT.

This clonotype has a handful of counts. This rearrangement joins TRBV3-1 to TRBJ2-1; 8 bases line up with TRBD2. Germline CDR1 and CDR2: LGHDT and YNNKEL (reference sequence). With V trimmed by 1 base and J by 6 bases, 8 bases remained unmatched. The CDR3 runs to 16 residues. The CDR3 here is CASSQALHGGGNEQFF. The DNA for the CDR3 is TGTGCCAGCAGCCAAGCCTTACACGGGGGGGGCAATGAGCAGTTCTTC.